Sequencing of this T cell receptor beta chain was carried out in a study of sequential checkpoint blockade in melanoma. Treatment defined: randomized to nivolumab then ipilimumab (arm A) or the reverse (arm B). Profiling relied on immunoSEQ multiplex PCR, and the TCRdb table lists in-frame clones only, not all of them. The table lists roughly 1,200 clones, around 20% of them singletons, with 15% in the top ten. This clone ranks as medium-sized. The sequenced sample was tumor tissue (inferred from file names), obtained from a patient given nivolumab and ipilimumab in sequence. This clonotype was sampled from a human donor with melanoma.

CDR3 coding DNA: TGTGCCAGCAGCTTAGTTACAGGGATTAATGAAAAACTGTTTTTT. This translates into CASSLVTGINEKLFF. The chain joins TRBV11-3 to TRBJ1-4, with a tentative D call TRBD1 (6 bases). V was trimmed by 1 base and J by 4 bases, leaving 10 bases between them. Per germline, CDR1 SGHNT and CDR2 YENEEA. This CDR3 is built from 15 residues.